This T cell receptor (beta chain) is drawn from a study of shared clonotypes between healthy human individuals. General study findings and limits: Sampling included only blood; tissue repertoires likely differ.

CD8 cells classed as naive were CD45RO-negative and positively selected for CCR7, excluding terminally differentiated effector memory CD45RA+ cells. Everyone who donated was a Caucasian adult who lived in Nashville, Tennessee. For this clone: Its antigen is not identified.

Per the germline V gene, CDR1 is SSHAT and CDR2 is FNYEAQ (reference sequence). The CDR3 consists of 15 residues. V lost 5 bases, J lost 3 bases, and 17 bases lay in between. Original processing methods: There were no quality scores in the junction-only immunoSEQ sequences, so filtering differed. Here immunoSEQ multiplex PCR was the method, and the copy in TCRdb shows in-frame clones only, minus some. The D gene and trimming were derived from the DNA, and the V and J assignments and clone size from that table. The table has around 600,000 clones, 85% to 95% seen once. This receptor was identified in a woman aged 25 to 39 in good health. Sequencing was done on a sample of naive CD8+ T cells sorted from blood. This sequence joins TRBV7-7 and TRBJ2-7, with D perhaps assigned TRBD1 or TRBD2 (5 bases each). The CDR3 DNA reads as TGTGCCAGCAGCCAACGGGACGCTCCCCTCTACGAGCAGTACTTC. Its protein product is CASSQRDAPLYEQYF.